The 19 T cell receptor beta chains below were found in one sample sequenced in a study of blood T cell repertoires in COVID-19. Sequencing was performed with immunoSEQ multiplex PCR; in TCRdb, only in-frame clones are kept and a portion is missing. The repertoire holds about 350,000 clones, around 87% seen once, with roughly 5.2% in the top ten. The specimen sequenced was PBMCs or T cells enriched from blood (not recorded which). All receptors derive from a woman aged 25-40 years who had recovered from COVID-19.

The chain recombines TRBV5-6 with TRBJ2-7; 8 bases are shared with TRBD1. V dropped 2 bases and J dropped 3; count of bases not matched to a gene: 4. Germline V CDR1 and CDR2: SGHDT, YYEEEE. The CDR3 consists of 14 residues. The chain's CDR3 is CASSLAGGRYEQYF. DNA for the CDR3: TGTGCCAGCAGCTTAGCAGGGGGCCGCTACGAGCAGTACTTC.

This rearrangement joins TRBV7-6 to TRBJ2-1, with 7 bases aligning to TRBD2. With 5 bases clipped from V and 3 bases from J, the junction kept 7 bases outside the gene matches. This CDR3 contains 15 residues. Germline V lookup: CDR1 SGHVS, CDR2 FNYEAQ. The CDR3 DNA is TGTGCCAGCAGCCTGGGGCTAGCGGACTACAATGAGCAGTTCTTC. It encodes CASSLGLADYNEQFF.

For the CDR3, the DNA is TGTGCCAGCAGCTTGGCGGGAACATACAATGAGCAGTTCTTC. Translation gives CASSLAGTYNEQFF. The rearrangement links TRBV5-4 to TRBJ2-1; D is possibly TRBD2 (5 bases). Trimming pared 0 bases from V and 4 bases from J, leaving 8 bases between. This CDR3 contains 14 residues. CDR1 is SGHNT and CDR2 is YYREEE in the germline V gene (reference sequence).

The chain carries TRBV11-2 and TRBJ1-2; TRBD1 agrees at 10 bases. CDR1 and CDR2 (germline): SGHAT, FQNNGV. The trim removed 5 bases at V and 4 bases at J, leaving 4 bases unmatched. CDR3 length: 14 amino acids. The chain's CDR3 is CASSDGQGVYGYTF. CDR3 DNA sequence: TGTGCCAGCAGCGATGGACAGGGGGTCTATGGCTACACCTTC.

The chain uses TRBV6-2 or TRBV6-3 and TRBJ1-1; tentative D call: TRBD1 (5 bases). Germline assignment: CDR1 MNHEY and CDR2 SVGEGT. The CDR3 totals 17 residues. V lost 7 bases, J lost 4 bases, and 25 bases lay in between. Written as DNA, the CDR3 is TGTGCCAGCACCCCCGATCAGGGTGAGGTTTTAGGCACTGAAGCTTTCTTT. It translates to CASTPDQGEVLGTEAFF.

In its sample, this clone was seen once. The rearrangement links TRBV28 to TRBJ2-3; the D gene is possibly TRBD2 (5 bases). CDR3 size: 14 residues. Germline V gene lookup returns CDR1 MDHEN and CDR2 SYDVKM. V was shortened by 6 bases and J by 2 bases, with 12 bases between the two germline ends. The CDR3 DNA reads TGTGCCAGCAGCCGTCAGCGGACCACAGATACGCAGTATTTT. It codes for CASSRQRTTDTQYF.

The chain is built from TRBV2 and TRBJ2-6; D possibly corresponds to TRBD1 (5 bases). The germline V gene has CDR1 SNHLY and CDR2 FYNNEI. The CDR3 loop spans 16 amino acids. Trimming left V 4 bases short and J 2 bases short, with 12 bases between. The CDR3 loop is CASSVRDIPGANVLTF. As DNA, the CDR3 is TGTGCCAGCAGTGTCAGGGATATACCTGGGGCCAACGTCCTGACTTTC.

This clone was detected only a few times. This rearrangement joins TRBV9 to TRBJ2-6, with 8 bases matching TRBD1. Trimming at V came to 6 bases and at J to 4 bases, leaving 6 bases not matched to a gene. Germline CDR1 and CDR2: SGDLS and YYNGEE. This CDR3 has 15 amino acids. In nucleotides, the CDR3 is TGTGCCAGCAAGCCAGGGGGCGGCGGGGCCAACGTCCTGACTTTC. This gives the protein CASKPGGGGANVLTF.

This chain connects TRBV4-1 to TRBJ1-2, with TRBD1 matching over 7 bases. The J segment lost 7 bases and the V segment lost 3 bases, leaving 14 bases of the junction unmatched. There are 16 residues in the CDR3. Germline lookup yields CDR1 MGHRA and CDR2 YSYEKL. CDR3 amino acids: CASSHVDRVSTGGYTF. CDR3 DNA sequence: TGCGCCAGCAGCCATGTCGACAGGGTCTCAACGGGTGGCTACACCTTC.

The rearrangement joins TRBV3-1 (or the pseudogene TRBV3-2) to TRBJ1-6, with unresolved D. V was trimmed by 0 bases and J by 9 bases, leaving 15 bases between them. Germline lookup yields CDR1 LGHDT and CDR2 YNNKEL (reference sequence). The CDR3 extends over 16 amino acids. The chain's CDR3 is CASSQDEREGGSPLHF. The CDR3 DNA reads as TGTGCCAGCAGCCAAGATGAGAGAGAGGGAGGTTCACCCCTCCACTTT.

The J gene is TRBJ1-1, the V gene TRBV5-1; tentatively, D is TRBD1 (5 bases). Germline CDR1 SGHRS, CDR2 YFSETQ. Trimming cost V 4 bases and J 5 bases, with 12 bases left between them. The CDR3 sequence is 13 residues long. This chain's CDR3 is CASSQGVLTEAFF. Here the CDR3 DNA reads TGCGCCAGCAGCCAAGGGGTGTTGACTGAAGCTTTCTTT.

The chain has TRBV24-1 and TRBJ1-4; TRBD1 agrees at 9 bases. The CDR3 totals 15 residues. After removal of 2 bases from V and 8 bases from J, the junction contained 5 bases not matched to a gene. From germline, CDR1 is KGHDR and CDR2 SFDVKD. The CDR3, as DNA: TGTGCCACCAGTGATTCACAGGGGGCGGGAGAAAAACTGTTTTTT. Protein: CATSDSQGAGEKLFF.

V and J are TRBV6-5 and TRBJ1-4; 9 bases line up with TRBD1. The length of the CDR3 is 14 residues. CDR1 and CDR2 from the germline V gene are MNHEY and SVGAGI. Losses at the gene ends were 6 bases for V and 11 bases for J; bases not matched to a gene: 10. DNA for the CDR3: TGTGCCAGCAGACGAGGGACAGGGAACGGGAAACTGTTTTTT. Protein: CASRRGTGNGKLFF.

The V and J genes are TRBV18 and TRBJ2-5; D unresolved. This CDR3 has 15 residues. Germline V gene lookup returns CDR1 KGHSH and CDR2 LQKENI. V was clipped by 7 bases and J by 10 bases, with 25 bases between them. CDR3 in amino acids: CASFETLSSRERQYF. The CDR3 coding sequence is TGTGCCAGCTTCGAAACACTATCCTCCCGAGAGCGCCAGTACTTC.

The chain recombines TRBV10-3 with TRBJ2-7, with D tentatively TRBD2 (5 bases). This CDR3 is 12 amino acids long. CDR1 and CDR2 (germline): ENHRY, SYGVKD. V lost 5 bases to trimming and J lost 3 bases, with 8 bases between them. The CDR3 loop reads CAISTEVYEQYF. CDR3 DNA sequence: TGTGCCATCAGTACGGAGGTCTACGAGCAGTACTTC.

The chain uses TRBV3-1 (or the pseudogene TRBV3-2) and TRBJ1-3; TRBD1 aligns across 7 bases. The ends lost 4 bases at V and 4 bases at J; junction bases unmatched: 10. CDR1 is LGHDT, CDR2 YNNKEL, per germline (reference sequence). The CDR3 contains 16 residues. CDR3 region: CASSLWTGFAGNTIYF. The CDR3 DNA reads TGTGCCAGCAGCCTATGGACAGGTTTCGCCGGAAACACCATATATTTT.

CDR3 nucleotides: TGTGCCAGCAGCTCCTCGGGGGGCAATTCACCCCTCCACTTT. Its protein is CASSSSGGNSPLHF. The chain combines TRBV7-2 with TRBJ1-6; TRBD1 is a possible D gene (6 bases). The CDR3 loop spans 14 amino acids. V lost 4 bases to trimming and J lost 7 bases, with 11 bases between them. Germline assignment: CDR1 SGHTA and CDR2 FQGNSA.

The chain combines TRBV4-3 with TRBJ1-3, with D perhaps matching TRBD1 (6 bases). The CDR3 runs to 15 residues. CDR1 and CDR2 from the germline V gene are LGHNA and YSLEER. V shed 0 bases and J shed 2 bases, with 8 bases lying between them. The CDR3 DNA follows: TGCGCCAGCAGCCAAGATGGACAGCCTGGAAACACCATATATTTT. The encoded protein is CASSQDGQPGNTIYF.

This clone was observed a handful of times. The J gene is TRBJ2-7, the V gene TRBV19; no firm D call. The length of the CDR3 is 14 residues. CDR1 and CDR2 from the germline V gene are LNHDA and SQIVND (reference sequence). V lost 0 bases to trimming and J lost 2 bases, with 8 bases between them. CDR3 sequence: CASSIDALTYEQYF. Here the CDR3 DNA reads TGTGCCAGTAGTATAGATGCCCTAACCTACGAGCAGTACTTC.